The 4 T cell receptor beta chains below all came from one sample that was sequenced in a study of naive and memory T cell subsets. Ligated cDNA was amplified by four rounds of PCR with nested alpha and beta constant-region primers and SP2. A single record per CDR3 protein comes from TCRdb applying MiXCR to the UMI-ligation and nested PCR reads. The sample has some 85 distinct CDR3 sequences. Material: effector memory CD4+ T cells from blood. The subset here: effector memory, CD45RA- CD27-. Receptors were obtained from a human donor in good health.

In its sample, this clonotype was seen once. With the library built for alpha chains, this beta chain is off target and its frequency is not meaningful. The chain is built from TRBV7-2 and TRBJ1-5; D unresolved. The CDR3 extends over 13 amino acids. V shed 2 bases and J shed 5 bases, with 7 bases lying between them. Per the germline V gene, CDR1 is SGHTA and CDR2 is FQGNSA. CDR3 region: CASSLTTDQPQHF. CDR3 nucleotide sequence: TGTGCCAGCAGCTTAACGACGGATCAGCCCCAGCATTTT.

Comments on this clonotype: This beta chain came through as a stray read in a library set up for alpha chains, and its size says little. This rearrangement joins TRBV27 to TRBJ1-2; D gene uncertain. Germline loops: CDR1 MNHEY, CDR2 SMNVEV (reference sequence). With 6 bases removed from V and 6 bases from J, the gap between germline ends came to 14 bases. The CDR3 covers 13 residues. DNA for the CDR3: TGTGCCAGCAGGAGAACAGATCGCCATGGCTACACCTTC. This codes for CASRRTDRHGYTF.

Regarding this clonotype: This beta chain slipped into a library made for alpha chains as a stray read, so its size is not meaningful. The chain has TRBV30 and TRBJ1-5; 8 bases are shared with TRBD1. V was pared by 2 bases and J by 5 bases, with 8 bases of the junction left unmatched. The CDR3 covers 15 residues. Germline assignment: CDR1 GTSNPN and CDR2 SVGIG (reference sequence). The CDR3 nucleotides read TGTGCCTGGAGTCGCAGGGGGCTGTTAGATCAGCCCCAGCATTTT. Protein: CAWSRRGLLDQPQHF.

Remarks on this clonotype: The library was designed around alpha chains, so this beta chain is a stray read whose abundance carries little weight. The rearrangement joins TRBV29-1 to TRBJ2-1; D tentatively reads TRBD1 or TRBD2 (7 bases each). Trimming removed 0 bases from V and 9 bases from J, with 9 bases in between. In germline, CDR1 is SQVTM, CDR2 ANQGSEA. The CDR3 contains 12 residues. The CDR3 sequence is CSVEDRGGEQFF. The CDR3 DNA follows: TGCAGCGTTGAAGACAGGGGGGGTGAGCAGTTCTTC.